The rows below give T cell receptor beta chains drawn from one sample of a study of blood T cell repertoires in COVID-19. Sequencing was performed with immunoSEQ multiplex PCR; in TCRdb, only in-frame clones are kept and a portion is missing. The sample includes 100,000 or so clones, about nine tenths of them seen just once. The sample consisted of peripheral blood. Receptors originate from a man between 45 and 60 years old with acute or convalescent COVID-19. Each CDR3 is given with its conserved first and last residue. Fields, in order: clone size, J gene, V gene, D gene, CDR3 protein, CDR3 DNA. The D gene is left open where the match is weak. Size is stated for part of the rows, as once, few or many counts, or as a class when the clone is expanded.

few	TRBJ2-7	TRBV6-5	-	CASRRGTDGYYEQYF	TGTGCCAGCAGACGGGGGACAGATGGTTACTACGAGCAGTACTTC
-	TRBJ1-4	TRBV30	TRBD1	CAWSRDRADEKLFF	TGTGCCTGGAGCCGTGACAGGGCAGATGAAAAACTGTTTTTT
-	TRBJ2-5	TRBV7-6	TRBD2	CASSLAGGPEETQYF	TGTGCCAGCAGCCTAGCGGGGGGGCCGGAGGAGACCCAGTACTTC
-	TRBJ1-1	TRBV25-1	-	CASSEFTGKRAEAFF	TGTGCCAGCAGTGAATTCACAGGGAAGAGGGCTGAAGCTTTCTTT
-	TRBJ1-5	TRBV6-1	TRBD1	CASSEGQGNQPQHF	TGTGCCAGCAGTGAAGGACAGGGGAATCAGCCCCAGCATTTT
-	TRBJ1-2	TRBV5-1	TRBD1	CASSYRGDGYTF	TGCGCCAGCAGCTACAGGGGAGATGGCTACACCTTC
once	TRBJ1-6	TRBV5-1	-	CASSLRAGDSPLHF	TGCGCCAGCAGCTTGAGGGCAGGGGATTCACCCCTCCACTTT
-	TRBJ1-1	TRBV5-1	TRBD1	CASSLHSAGGNTEAFF	TGCGCCAGCAGCTTGCATTCCGCAGGGGGGAACACTGAAGCTTTCTTT
-	TRBJ1-4	TRBV14	TRBD1	CASSQGTGLGKLFF	TGTGCCAGCAGCCAAGGGACAGGGCTCGGAAAACTGTTTTTT
-	TRBJ2-7	TRBV20-1	TRBD1	CSATGGNEQYF	TGCAGTGCAACAGGGGGTAACGAGCAGTACTTC
-	TRBJ1-1	TRBV2	-	CASSEQGLNTEAFF	TGTGCCAGCAGTGAACAGGGGCTGAACACTGAAGCTTTCTTT
-	TRBJ2-1	TRBV15	TRBD2	CATSRSQRGAAYNEQFF	TGTGCCACCAGCAGATCCCAGCGGGGGGCTGCCTACAATGAGCAGTTCTTC
-	TRBJ1-1	TRBV11-2	TRBD1	CASSLEGQGNTEAFF	TGTGCCAGCAGCTTAGAGGGACAGGGAAACACTGAAGCTTTCTTT
once	TRBJ1-1	TRBV19	-	CASKVGGTEAFF	TGTGCCAGTAAAGTGGGGGGCACTGAAGCTTTCTTT
-	TRBJ2-3	TRBV12-3/TRBV12-4	-	CASSLRRRDTQYF	TGTGCCAGCAGTTTACGTAGGCGGGATACGCAGTATTTT
-	TRBJ1-6	TRBV7-9	-	CASSLEQVNSPLHF	TGTGCCAGCAGCTTAGAACAGGTTAATTCACCCCTCCACTTT
-	TRBJ2-7	TRBV21-1	-	CASSESFGGSSYEQYF	TGTGCCAGCAGCGAAAGCTTCGGGGGGAGCTCCTACGAGCAGTACTTC
-	TRBJ1-1	TRBV11-2	-	CASSLERNAGAFF	TGTGCCAGCAGCTTAGAGAGGAACGCGGGGGCTTTCTTT
-	TRBJ2-5	TRBV4-1	TRBD2	CASSQDLTSGGPRETQYF	TGCGCCAGCAGCCAAGACCTGACTAGCGGGGGGCCTAGGGAGACCCAGTACTTC
-	TRBJ2-7	TRBV6-2/TRBV6-3	-	CASSYPVFSEQYF	TGTGCCAGCAGTTACCCTGTTTTTTCCGAGCAGTACTTC
-	TRBJ1-3	TRBV9	TRBD1	CASSVLTGGAFGNTIYF	TGTGCCAGCAGCGTCCTTACAGGGGGCGCCTTTGGAAACACCATATATTTT
once	TRBJ2-1	TRBV27	TRBD2	CASSLVGTSASYNEQFF	TGTGCCAGCAGTTTAGTCGGGACTAGCGCCTCCTACAATGAGCAGTTCTTC
-	TRBJ1-4	TRBV2	TRBD1	CASREQGEGEKLFF	TGTGCCAGCAGGGAACAGGGGGAAGGTGAAAAACTGTTTTTT
-	TRBJ1-1	TRBV29-1	-	CSVARGNTEAFF	TGCAGCGTTGCTAGGGGGAACACTGAAGCTTTCTTT
-	TRBJ2-6	TRBV11-3	TRBD1	CASSWGQGFGGANVLTF	TGTGCCAGCAGCTGGGGACAGGGTTTCGGTGGGGCCAACGTCCTGACTTTC
-	TRBJ1-2	TRBV11-2	-	CASSSPTTYGYTF	TGTGCCAGCAGCTCTCCCACCACTTACGGCTACACCTTC
-	TRBJ2-7	TRBV5-6	TRBD1	CASSSTSDRGLYEQYF	TGTGCCAGCAGCTCGACGAGCGACAGGGGTCTCTACGAGCAGTACTTC
-	TRBJ2-3	TRBV14	-	CASRAAGGRTDTQYF	TGTGCCAGCAGGGCCGCGGGCGGTCGCACAGATACGCAGTATTTT
-	TRBJ2-1	TRBV7-9	-	CASSTRGNEQFF	TGTGCCAGCAGCACCAGGGGAAATGAGCAGTTCTTC
-	TRBJ2-5	TRBV7-9	TRBD2	CASSSGLAGGQVTQYF	TGTGCCAGCAGCTCTGGACTAGCGGGGGGGCAAGTAACCCAGTACTTC
-	TRBJ1-1	TRBV6-5	-	CASSYYRVVNTEAFF	TGTGCCAGCAGTTATTACAGGGTCGTGAACACTGAAGCTTTCTTT
-	TRBJ1-2	TRBV6-5	TRBD1	CASSRTGSGNGYTF	TGTGCCAGCAGTAGGACAGGGAGTGGGAATGGCTACACCTTC
-	TRBJ1-1	TRBV7-9	-	CASSFNLNTEAFF	TGTGCCAGCAGCTTTAATCTGAACACTGAAGCTTTCTTT
-	TRBJ1-1	TRBV6-5	TRBD1	CASSRDRVNTEAFF	TGTGCCAGCAGTCGGGACAGGGTCAACACTGAAGCTTTCTTT
-	TRBJ1-2	TRBV18	-	CASSSDSVNGYTF	TGTGCCAGCTCGTCGGACAGCGTCAATGGCTACACCTTC
-	TRBJ1-2	TRBV29-1	TRBD1	CSVLFADRGPYGYTF	TGCAGCGTCCTATTTGCGGACAGGGGGCCCTATGGCTACACCTTC
-	TRBJ1-6	TRBV7-9	-	CASSFSNSPLHF	TGTGCCAGCAGCTTTTCAAATTCACCCCTCCACTTT
-	TRBJ1-2	TRBV7-9	-	CASSLGTGPNYGYTF	TGTGCCAGCAGCTTAGGTACAGGGCCTAACTATGGCTACACCTTC
-	TRBJ2-3	TRBV7-9	TRBD2	CASLSGGSTDTQYF	TGTGCCTCGCTTAGCGGGGGAAGCACAGATACGCAGTATTTT
-	TRBJ2-5	TRBV4-2	-	CASSQEAWGSEWETQYF	TGTGCCAGCAGCCAAGAGGCGTGGGGCTCGGAGTGGGAGACCCAGTACTTC
medium-sized	TRBJ1-5	TRBV9	TRBD1	CASSPYRGGQPQHF	TGTGCCAGCAGCCCTTACAGGGGGGGCCAGCCCCAGCATTTT
-	TRBJ2-6	TRBV5-1	-	CATSTRVSGANVLTF	TGCGCCACCTCAACCAGGGTCTCTGGGGCCAACGTCCTGACTTTC
-	TRBJ2-3	TRBV11-2	-	CASSLVGQGSTDTQYF	TGTGCCAGCAGCTTAGTAGGTCAGGGTAGCACAGATACGCAGTATTTT
-	TRBJ2-4	TRBV7-6	TRBD1	CASSPRGTDIQYF	TGTGCCAGCAGCCCAAGGGGGACAGACATTCAGTACTTC
-	TRBJ1-1	TRBV10-2	-	CASSQIANTEAFF	TGCGCCAGCAGCCAAATAGCGAACACTGAAGCTTTCTTT